Listed here are 5 T cell receptor beta chains from one sample, sequenced in a study of shared clonotypes between healthy human individuals. Naive CD8 cells comprised CD45RO-negative, CCR7-positively selected cells, excluding terminally differentiated effector memory CD45RA+ cells. Profiled with immunoSEQ multiplex PCR; TCRdb holds only in-frame clones, not every one. The data contain about 590,000 clones, about 95% of them singletons. Material: naive CD8+ T cells sorted from blood. These receptor sequences come from a woman between 25 and 40 years old in good health.

V and J are TRBV7-9 and TRBJ2-1; weak D call: TRBD1 (6 bases). Germline V gene sequence: CDR1 SEHNR, CDR2 FQNEAQ (reference sequence). V was shortened by 6 bases and J by 0 bases, with 12 bases between the two germline ends. This CDR3 is built from 15 residues. The CDR3 protein is CASRRQEDSYNEQFF. The DNA of the CDR3 is TGTGCCAGCAGGAGACAGGAAGACTCCTACAATGAGCAGTTCTTC.

The genes are TRBV2 and TRBJ1-1, with 10 bases aligning to TRBD1. Losses at the gene ends were 6 bases for V and 11 bases for J; bases not matched to a gene: 12. The CDR3 is 14 residues long. CDR1 and CDR2 from the germline V gene are SNHLY and FYNNEI. The CDR3 DNA follows: TGTGCCAGCAGGGGGACAGGGGCCTACACTGTCGCTTTCTTT. This sequence encodes CASRGTGAYTVAFF.

This clone appeared once. The rearrangement links TRBV28 to TRBJ1-1; D remains unclear. Germline CDR1 reads MDHEN; CDR2 reads SYDVKM. V lost 5 bases and J lost 5, with 15 bases in between. The CDR3 is made up of 14 amino acids. The CDR3 protein is CASSLGRSRTEAFF. The CDR3, as DNA: TGTGCCAGCAGTCTTGGCAGGAGCCGGACTGAAGCTTTCTTT.

The CDR3 sequence is CASSGAPPGGSDTQYF. DNA for the CDR3: TGTGCCAGCAGCGGCGCCCCCCCGGGGGGATCAGATACGCAGTATTTT. This chain joins TRBV9 and TRBJ2-3; 7 nucleotides match TRBD2. CDR1 and CDR2 from the germline V gene are SGDLS and YYNGEE. After removal of 3 bases from V and 4 bases from J, the junction contained 11 bases not matched to a gene. The CDR3 has 16 amino acids. The whole variable domain, filled in from reference TRBV9 and TRBJ2-3, reads DSGVTQTPKHLITATGQRVTLRCSPRSGDLSVYWYQQSLDQGLQFLIQYYNGEERAKGNILERFSAQQFPDLHSELNLSSLELGDSALYFCASSGAPPGGSDTQYFGPGTRLTVL.

The chain is built from TRBV5-6 and TRBJ2-7; perhaps TRBD2 as D (6 bases). This CDR3 contains 15 residues. Trimming pared 5 bases from V and 3 bases from J, leaving 18 bases between. The germline CDR1 and CDR2 sequences are SGHDT and YYEEEE. The CDR3 loop is CASSFGTGNFYEQYF. The CDR3 DNA reads TGTGCCAGCAGTTTTGGGACTGGCAATTTCTACGAGCAGTACTTC.